This T cell receptor (beta chain) was recorded in a study of T cells in Graves' hyperthyroidism and ophthalmopathy. General study points: Also found in blood were most expanded thyroid clonotypes above 0.001. A 13 V-J signature model discriminated ophthalmopathy versus stable hyperthyroidism. The model anticipated ophthalmopathy a median about 7.1 months pre-onset.

In this sample, this clonotype turned up many times. The antigen is unknown. RNA transcripts provided the source from which TCR beta CDR3 regions were amplified. Primed by the HTBI set, a first-round RT-PCR was run on the TCR CDR3. Each CDR3 protein is one row after TCRdb ran MiXCR on the multiplex PCR reads. This sample carries hundreds of thousands of distinct CDR3 sequences, approximately 15% of them seen once, and the ten largest clones take around 24%. This CDR3 comprises 19 residues. V was shortened by 0 bases and J by 0 bases, with 17 bases between the two germline ends. Germline V gene lookup returns CDR1 SNHLY and CDR2 FYNNEI.

The sequenced sample consisted of blood. The clonotype comes from a woman aged 30 to 39 with Graves' hyperthyroidism. The V and J genes are TRBV2 and TRBJ1-4; D is unclear. The chain's CDR3 is CASSEARDAEYATNEKLFF. As DNA, the CDR3 is TGTGCCAGCAGTGAAGCCCGGGATGCAGAGTATGCAACTAATGAAAAACTGTTTTTT.